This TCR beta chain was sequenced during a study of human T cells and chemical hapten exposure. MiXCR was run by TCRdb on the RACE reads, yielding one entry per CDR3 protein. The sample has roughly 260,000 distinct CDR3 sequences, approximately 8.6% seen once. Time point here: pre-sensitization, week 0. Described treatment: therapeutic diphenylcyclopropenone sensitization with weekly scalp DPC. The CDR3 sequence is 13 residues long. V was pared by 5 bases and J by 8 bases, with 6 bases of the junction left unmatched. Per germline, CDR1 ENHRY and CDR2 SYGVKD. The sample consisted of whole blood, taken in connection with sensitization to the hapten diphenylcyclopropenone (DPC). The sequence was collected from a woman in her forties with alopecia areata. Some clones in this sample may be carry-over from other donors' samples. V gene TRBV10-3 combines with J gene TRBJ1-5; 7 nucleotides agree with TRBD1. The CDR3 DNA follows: TGTGCCATCAGTTGGGACAGCCCGGAGCCCCAGCATTTT. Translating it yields CAISWDSPEPQHF.